This T cell receptor beta chain originates from a study of blood T cell repertoires in COVID-19. Overall study: COVID-19 samples collected from the United States, Italy and Spain covered acute and convalescent phases.

Participants spanned ages roughly 18 to 95 years and resided in around 25 US areas. Generated by immunoSEQ multiplex PCR, the TCRdb table keeps only in-frame clones and is missing some. The repertoire holds approximately 490,000 clones, with around 90% as singletons. The germline V gene encodes CDR1 SGHAT and CDR2 FQNNGV. This CDR3 is built from 16 residues. Trimming took off 5 bases at V and 1 base at J, with 17 bases between the two ends. V usage is TRBV11-2 and J usage is TRBJ1-1; D remains unclear. Sample: PBMCs or T cells enriched from blood (not recorded which). The receptor comes from a woman aged 18-30 years who had recovered from COVID-19. The chain's CDR3 is CASSRNRKTRNTEAFF. CDR3 nucleotide sequence: TGTGCCAGCAGCCGAAACCGTAAAACAAGGAACACTGAAGCTTTCTTT. The full variable domain, with the rest looked up from reference TRBV11-2 and TRBJ1-1, is EAGVAQSPRYKIIEKRQSVAFWCNPISGHATLYWYQQILGQGPKLLIQFQNNGVVDDSQLPKDRFSAERLKGVDSTLKIQPAKLEDSAVYLCASSRNRKTRNTEAFFGQGTRLTVV.